These 24 T cell receptor beta chains were sequenced from one sample in a study of T cell responses to AZD1222 COVID-19 vaccine. Some clones are missing from TCRdb's copy, which holds only in-frame ones; the method was immunoSEQ multiplex PCR. The repertoire includes some 150,000 clones, approximately 78% of them detected once, and 4.1% sits in the top ten. This sample comprised peripheral blood, obtained on day 0 of MenACWY control vaccination. All receptors derive from an adult in good health.

The chain joins TRBV7-7 to TRBJ1-1; D not resolved. The CDR3 is 13 amino acids. The germline CDR1 and CDR2 sequences are SSHAT and FNYEAQ (reference sequence). Trimming cost V 2 bases and J 5 bases, with 9 bases left between them. The DNA for the CDR3 is TGTGCCAGCAGCTTATCCGAGCATACTGAAGCTTTCTTT. The encoded protein is CASSLSEHTEAFF.

This clone was seen a few times. The chain is built from TRBV5-1 and TRBJ1-2; D perhaps matches TRBD1 (6 bases). The CDR3 has 14 amino acids. Germline CDR1 reads SGHRS; CDR2 reads YFSETQ. Between the trimmed V and J ends, which lost 3 bases and 0 bases, there was a span of 9 bases. The CDR3 loop reads CASSSGTSNYGYTF. The CDR3 bases are TGCGCCAGCAGCTCCGGGACATCTAACTATGGCTACACCTTC.

The V gene is TRBV5-1, the J gene TRBJ1-6; D might be TRBD1 (6 bases). There are 13 residues in the CDR3. Between the trimmed V and J ends, which lost 0 bases and 12 bases, there was a span of 10 bases. Germline lookup yields CDR1 SGHRS and CDR2 YFSETQ. Written as DNA, the CDR3 is TGCGCCAGCAGCTTGGCCAGGGGATTACCCCTCCACTTT. Encoded protein: CASSLARGLPLHF.

In regard to this clone: A junction end diverges from the germline sequence, so it may reflect a read error. The V call is TRBV19, the J call TRBJ2-5; unclear D gene. Germline V gives CDR1 LNHDA, CDR2 SQIVND (reference sequence). This CDR3 region has 16 residues. In nucleotides, the CDR3 is TGTGCCAGTAGTATGGCGCAACACTTGACACAAGAGGCCCAGTACTTC. As protein: CASSMAQHLTQEAQYF.

The CDR3 bases are TGTGCCAGCAGTCTAGGGACTAGCGGGCCATACAATGAGCAGTTCTTC. Protein sequence: CASSLGTSGPYNEQFF. The genes are TRBV27 and TRBJ2-1; 12 bases line up with TRBD2. CDR3 length equals 16 residues. Germline CDR1 is MNHEY and CDR2 is SMNVEV (reference sequence). V was pared by 5 bases and J by 4 bases, with 6 bases of the junction left unmatched.

This chain links TRBV7-8 with TRBJ2-7, with a tentative D call TRBD1 (7 bases). Trimming took 3 bases from V and 1 from J, leaving 13 bases between them. From germline, CDR1 is SGHVS and CDR2 FQNEAQ. CDR3 length: 15 amino acids. The CDR3: CASSLLRGASYEQYF. The CDR3 coding sequence is TGTGCCAGCAGCTTGCTCAGGGGGGCATCCTACGAGCAGTACTTC.

This rearrangement joins TRBV27 to TRBJ1-1, with D unclear. Germline assignment: CDR1 MNHEY and CDR2 SMNVEV (reference sequence). The CDR3 length is 14 residues. V lost 3 bases, J lost 0 bases, and 8 bases lay in between. The CDR3 nucleotides read TGTGCCAGCAGTTTCAACAGTATGAACACTGAAGCTTTCTTT. Its translation is CASSFNSMNTEAFF.

Only a few counts were recorded for this clone. The rearrangement uses TRBV5-1 and TRBJ2-3; D gene unclear. The length of the CDR3 is 14 residues. V lost 4 bases to trimming and J lost 6 bases, with 15 bases between them. Per the germline V gene, CDR1 is SGHRS and CDR2 is YFSETQ. CDR3 coding DNA: TGCGCCAGCAGCCCCCTCTGGGTTGCGGATACGCAGTATTTT. Amino acid sequence: CASSPLWVADTQYF. Variable domain in full (rest from reference TRBV5-1 and TRBJ2-3): KAGVTQTPRYLIKTRGQQVTLSCSPISGHRSVSWYQQTPGQGLQFLFEYFSETQRNKGNFPGRFSGRQFSNSRSEMNVSTLELGDSALYLCASSPLWVADTQYFGPGTRLTVL.

The DNA for the CDR3 is TGTGCCAGCAGCCGACTGGGTCGGGGGGCGAGCAATGAGCAGTTCTTC. As protein: CASSRLGRGASNEQFF. The chain employs TRBV11-2 and TRBJ2-1, with D possibly matching TRBD2 (7 bases). The CDR3 loop spans 16 amino acids. Trimming took off 5 bases at V and 6 bases at J, with 20 bases between the two ends. Germline V gene sequence: CDR1 SGHAT, CDR2 FQNNGV.

This chain links TRBV9 with TRBJ1-2; the D is unclear. This CDR3 has 15 residues. The germline V gene has CDR1 SGDLS and CDR2 YYNGEE. The V end was cut by 2 bases, the J end by 2 bases, with 13 bases between. The CDR3 sequence is CASSVRESENYGYTF. CDR3 DNA: TGTGCCAGCAGCGTTCGGGAATCAGAGAACTATGGCTACACCTTC. The whole variable domain, filled in from reference TRBV9 and TRBJ1-2, reads DSGVTQTPKHLITATGQRVTLRCSPRSGDLSVYWYQQSLDQGLQFLIQYYNGEERAKGNILERFSAQQFPDLHSELNLSSLELGDSALYFCASSVRESENYGYTFGSGTRLTVV.

This chain links TRBV2 with TRBJ1-1; 7 bases are a match to TRBD1. This CDR3 is built from 14 residues. After removal of 7 bases from V and 0 bases from J, the junction contained 5 bases not matched to a gene. Germline values: CDR1 SNHLY, CDR2 FYNNEI. CDR3 protein: CASTSGTVNTEAFF. The CDR3 region has the DNA TGTGCCAGCACCTCCGGGACAGTGAACACTGAAGCTTTCTTT.

This clone was counted between two and nine times. V and J are TRBV6-2 or TRBV6-3 and TRBJ2-1; D is unresolved. The CDR3 extends over 15 amino acids. The germline V gene encodes CDR1 MNHEY and CDR2 SVGEGT. V lost 0 bases and J lost 9, with 15 bases in between. CDR3 protein: CASSYSSLGLGEQFF. The CDR3 DNA sequence: TGTGCCAGCAGTTACTCTAGCTTGGGCCTTGGTGAGCAGTTCTTC.

This chain links TRBV19 with TRBJ2-6; D tentatively fits TRBD1 or TRBD2 (6 bases each). Germline V lookup: CDR1 LNHDA, CDR2 SQIVND (reference sequence). Trimming left V 2 bases short and J 4 bases short, with 24 bases between. The length of the CDR3 is 20 residues. The CDR3 here is CASSILPGGRGGGGANVLTF. The CDR3 DNA reads as TGTGCCAGTAGTATACTCCCCGGGGGCAGGGGAGGTGGAGGGGCCAACGTCCTGACTTTC.

The J gene is TRBJ2-7, the V gene TRBV4-1; D is perhaps TRBD1 (6 bases). The V gene lost 0 bases and the J gene lost 3 bases, with 21 bases spanning the gap. The CDR3 sequence is 18 residues long. CDR1 MGHRA and CDR2 YSYEKL come from the germline V gene. The CDR3, as DNA: TGCGCCAGCAGCCAAGATGGAAACAGGGCAGGGGCCGGCTACGAGCAGTACTTC. Amino acid sequence: CASSQDGNRAGAGYEQYF.

This clone was picked up many times. The chain joins TRBV4-1 to TRBJ1-1; 7 bases fit TRBD1. Germline CDR1 is MGHRA and CDR2 is YSYEKL. The CDR3 totals 15 residues. J was trimmed by 4 bases and V by 0 bases; bases with no gene match: 5. In DNA, the CDR3 is TGCGCCAGCAGCCAAGAGGGCAGGGGGGGCACTGAAGCTTTCTTT. It yields the protein CASSQEGRGGTEAFF.

The chain couples TRBV6-5 to TRBJ1-6; D unresolved. CDR3 length equals 15 residues. V was cut by 7 bases and J by 8 bases, with 18 bases left in between. Germline CDR1 MNHEY, CDR2 SVGAGI. The DNA for the CDR3 is TGTGCCAGCACTGCACGTGTGGGCTTTGATTCACCCCTCCACTTT. It encodes CASTARVGFDSPLHF.

The chain joins TRBV9 to TRBJ2-7, with 9 bases aligning to TRBD1. The germline gives CDR1 SGDLS, CDR2 YYNGEE. Losses at the gene ends were 0 bases for V and 6 bases for J; bases not matched to a gene: 7. The CDR3 covers 15 residues. CDR3 nucleotide sequence: TGTGCCAGCAGCGTAGCGGGACAGGGATTAAGCGAGCAGTACTTC. Protein: CASSVAGQGLSEQYF.

This chain uses TRBV12-3 or TRBV12-4 with TRBJ2-2; D may correspond to TRBD1 or TRBD2 (5 bases each). The CDR3 spans 13 residues. V was pared by 5 bases and J by 4 bases, with 8 bases between. The CDR3 reads CASSGGGTGELFF. CDR3 sequence (DNA): TGTGCCAGCAGTGGTGGGGGCACCGGGGAGCTGTTTTTT.

Worth noting for this clone: This sample also contains other DNA sequences that code for the same CDR3. The rearrangement links TRBV10-1 to TRBJ2-5; D not certain. Germline V gene lookup returns CDR1 WNHNN and CDR2 SYGVQD (reference sequence). V lost 0 bases and J lost 4, with 3 bases in between. CDR3 length equals 12 residues. CDR3 sequence reads: CASSESGETQYF. CDR3 nucleotide sequence: TGCGCCAGCAGTGAGTCGGGAGAGACCCAGTACTTC.

This clone turned up a few times. The J gene is TRBJ2-1, the V gene TRBV10-3; 9 nucleotides line up with TRBD1. CDR1 and CDR2 (germline): ENHRY, SYGVKD. Trimming removed 0 bases from V and 5 bases from J; junction bases left unmatched: 8. The CDR3 is made up of 17 amino acids. This CDR3 reads CAISESVGTGRNNEQFF. CDR3 nucleotide sequence: TGTGCCATCAGTGAGTCTGTAGGGACAGGGAGGAACAATGAGCAGTTCTTC.

As concerns this clone: Its ends do not fully match the called genes, so a read error is possible. The chain uses TRBV7-2 and TRBJ2-5; D perhaps matches TRBD2 (6 bases). From germline, CDR1 is SGHTA and CDR2 FQGNSA. There are 14 residues in the CDR3. Here the CDR3 DNA reads TGTGCCAGCACCTTACCGGGACTGAAAGAGACCCAGTACTTC. Translation gives CASTLPGLKETQYF.

The chain has TRBV30 and TRBJ1-6, with D unclear. This CDR3 contains 12 residues. Between the trimmed V and J ends, which lost 7 bases and 7 bases, there was a span of 11 bases. Germline lookup yields CDR1 GTSNPN and CDR2 SVGIG (reference sequence). The DNA of the CDR3 is TGTGCCTTGGACCGCCAGAATTCACCCCTCCACTTT. Its translation is CALDRQNSPLHF.

The chain couples TRBV7-9 to TRBJ2-7; 9 nucleotides agree with TRBD1. CDR3 length equals 14 residues. From germline, CDR1 is SEHNR and CDR2 FQNEAQ (reference sequence). V was pared by 1 base and J by 6 bases, with 4 bases of the junction left unmatched. Here the CDR3 DNA reads TGTGCCAGCAGCTTAGGGGGACAGGGAGGCGAGCAGTACGTC. Encoded protein: CASSLGGQGGEQYV.

The J gene is TRBJ1-4, the V gene TRBV19, with a weak D call TRBD1 (5 bases). Trimming pared 4 bases from V and 7 bases from J, leaving 13 bases between. CDR1 is LNHDA and CDR2 is SQIVND in the germline V gene (reference sequence). The CDR3 extends over 14 amino acids. Written as DNA, the CDR3 is TGTGCCAGTAGTAGCCAGGGACTGCGTGAAAAACTGTTTTTT. Translated, it gives CASSSQGLREKLFF.